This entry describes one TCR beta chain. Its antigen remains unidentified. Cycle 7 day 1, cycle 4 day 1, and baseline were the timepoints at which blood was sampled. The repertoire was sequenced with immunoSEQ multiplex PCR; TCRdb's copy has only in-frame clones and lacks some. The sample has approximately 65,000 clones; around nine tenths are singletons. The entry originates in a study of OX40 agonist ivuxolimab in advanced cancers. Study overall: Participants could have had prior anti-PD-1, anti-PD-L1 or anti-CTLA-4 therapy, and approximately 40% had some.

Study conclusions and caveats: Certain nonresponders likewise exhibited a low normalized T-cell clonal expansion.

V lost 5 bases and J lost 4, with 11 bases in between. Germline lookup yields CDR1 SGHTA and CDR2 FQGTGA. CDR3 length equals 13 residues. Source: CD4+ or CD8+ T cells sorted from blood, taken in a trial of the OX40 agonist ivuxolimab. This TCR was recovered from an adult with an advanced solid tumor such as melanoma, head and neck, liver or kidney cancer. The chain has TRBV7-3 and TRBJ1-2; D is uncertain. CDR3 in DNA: TGTGCCAGCAGCCGAAGGGCAGGCTATGGCTACACCTTC. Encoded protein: CASSRRAGYGYTF. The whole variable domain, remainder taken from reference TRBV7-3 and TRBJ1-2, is GAGVSQTPSNKVTEKGKYVELRCDPISGHTALYWYRQSLGQGPEFLIYFQGTGAADDSGLPNDRFFAVRPEGSVSTLKIQRTERGDSAVYLCASSRRAGYGYTFGSGTRLTVV.